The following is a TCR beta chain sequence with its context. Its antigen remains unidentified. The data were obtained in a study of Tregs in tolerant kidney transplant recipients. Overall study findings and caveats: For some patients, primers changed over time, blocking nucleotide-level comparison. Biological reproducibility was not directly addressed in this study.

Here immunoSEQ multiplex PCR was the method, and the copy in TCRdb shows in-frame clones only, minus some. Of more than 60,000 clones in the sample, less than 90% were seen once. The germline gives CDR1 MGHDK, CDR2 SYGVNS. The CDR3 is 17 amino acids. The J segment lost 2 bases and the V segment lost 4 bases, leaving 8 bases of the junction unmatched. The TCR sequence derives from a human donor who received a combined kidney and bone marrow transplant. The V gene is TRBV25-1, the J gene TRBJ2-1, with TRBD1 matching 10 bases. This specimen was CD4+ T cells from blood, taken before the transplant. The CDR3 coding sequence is TGTGCCAGCAGTGGAGACAGGGGGCCCTCCACCTACAATGAGCAGTTCTTC. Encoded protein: CASSGDRGPSTYNEQFF.